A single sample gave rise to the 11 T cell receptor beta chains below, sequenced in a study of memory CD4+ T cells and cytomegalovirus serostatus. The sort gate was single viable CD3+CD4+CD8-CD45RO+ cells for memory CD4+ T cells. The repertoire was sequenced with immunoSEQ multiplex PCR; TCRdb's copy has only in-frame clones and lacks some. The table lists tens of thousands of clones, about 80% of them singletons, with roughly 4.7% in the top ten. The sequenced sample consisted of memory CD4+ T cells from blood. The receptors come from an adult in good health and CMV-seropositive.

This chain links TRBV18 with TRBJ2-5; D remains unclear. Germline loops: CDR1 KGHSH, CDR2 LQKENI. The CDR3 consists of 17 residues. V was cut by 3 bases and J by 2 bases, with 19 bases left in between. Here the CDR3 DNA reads TGTGCCAGCTCACCCACTACGTTATACACCACACAAGAGACCCAGTACTTC. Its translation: CASSPTTLYTTQETQYF.

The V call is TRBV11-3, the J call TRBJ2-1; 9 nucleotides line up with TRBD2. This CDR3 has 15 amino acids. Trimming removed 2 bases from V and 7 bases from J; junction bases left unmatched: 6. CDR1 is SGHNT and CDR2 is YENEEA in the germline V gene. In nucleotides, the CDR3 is TGTGCCAGCAGCTTAATGGCGGGAGGGGGTAATGAGCAGTTCTTC. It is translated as CASSLMAGGGNEQFF.

The CDR3 DNA reads as TGTGCCAGCAGGTGGAGGGATAGCAATCAGCCCCAGCATTTT. This sequence encodes CASRWRDSNQPQHF. The V and J genes are TRBV28 and TRBJ1-5; D unclear. Germline CDR1 MDHEN, CDR2 SYDVKM. Between the trimmed V and J ends, which lost 6 bases and 0 bases, there was a span of 9 bases. The CDR3 has 14 amino acids.

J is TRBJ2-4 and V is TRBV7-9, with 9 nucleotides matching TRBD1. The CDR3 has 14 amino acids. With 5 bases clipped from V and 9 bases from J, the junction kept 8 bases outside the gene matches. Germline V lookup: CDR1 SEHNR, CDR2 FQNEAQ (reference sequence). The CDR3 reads CASSGPGQGTIQYF. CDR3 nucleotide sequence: TGTGCCAGCAGCGGCCCGGGACAGGGCACCATTCAGTACTTC.

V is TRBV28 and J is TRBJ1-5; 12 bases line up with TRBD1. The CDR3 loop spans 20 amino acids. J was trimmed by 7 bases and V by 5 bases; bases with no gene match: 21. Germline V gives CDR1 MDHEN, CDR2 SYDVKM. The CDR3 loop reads CASSPLKAGTGGFGYQPQHF. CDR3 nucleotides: TGTGCCAGCAGTCCCCTCAAGGCCGGGACAGGGGGCTTTGGGTACCAGCCCCAGCATTTT.

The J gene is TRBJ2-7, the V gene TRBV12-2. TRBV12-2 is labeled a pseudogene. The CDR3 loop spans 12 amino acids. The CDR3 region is CASRLGVNEQYF. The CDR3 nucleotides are TGTGCAAGTCGCTTAGGGGTAAACGAGCAGTACTTC.

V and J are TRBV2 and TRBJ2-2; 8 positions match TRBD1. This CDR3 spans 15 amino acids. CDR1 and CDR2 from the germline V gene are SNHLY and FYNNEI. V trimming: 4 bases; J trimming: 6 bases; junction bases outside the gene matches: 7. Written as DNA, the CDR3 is TGTGCCAGCAGTGGGACAGGGTCTTTGGCCGGGGAGCTGTTTTTT. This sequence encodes CASSGTGSLAGELFF.

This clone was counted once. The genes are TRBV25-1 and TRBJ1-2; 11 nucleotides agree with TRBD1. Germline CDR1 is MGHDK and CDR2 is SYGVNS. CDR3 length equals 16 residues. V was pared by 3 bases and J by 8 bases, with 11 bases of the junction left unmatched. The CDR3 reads CASSETGQGGFRGYTF. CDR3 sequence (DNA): TGTGCCAGCAGTGAGACGGGACAGGGGGGCTTCAGGGGCTACACCTTC.

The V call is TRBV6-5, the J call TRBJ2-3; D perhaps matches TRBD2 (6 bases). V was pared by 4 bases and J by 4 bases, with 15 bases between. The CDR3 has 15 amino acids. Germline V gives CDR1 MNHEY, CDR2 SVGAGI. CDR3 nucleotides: TGTGCCAGCAGTTTGGGACCTTCGGGGGCAGATACGCAGTATTTT. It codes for CASSLGPSGADTQYF.

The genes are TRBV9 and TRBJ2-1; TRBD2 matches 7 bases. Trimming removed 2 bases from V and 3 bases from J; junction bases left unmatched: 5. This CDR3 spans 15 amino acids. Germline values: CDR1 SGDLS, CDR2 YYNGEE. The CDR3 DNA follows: TGTGCCAGCAGCGTCGGACTAGGGCTCTACAATGAGCAGTTCTTC. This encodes CASSVGLGLYNEQFF.

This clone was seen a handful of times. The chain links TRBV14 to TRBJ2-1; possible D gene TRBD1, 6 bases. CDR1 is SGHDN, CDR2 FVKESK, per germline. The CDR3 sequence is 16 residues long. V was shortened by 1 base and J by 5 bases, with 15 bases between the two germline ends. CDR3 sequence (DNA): TGTGCCAGCAGCCAAGTGGGCAGGGGTCGTCACAATGAGCAGTTCTTC. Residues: CASSQVGRGRHNEQFF. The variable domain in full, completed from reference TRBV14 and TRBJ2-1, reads EAGVTQFPSHSVIEKGQTVTLRCDPISGHDNLYWYRRVMGKEIKFLLHFVKESKQDESGMPNNRFLAERTGGTYSTLKVQPAELEDSGVYFCASSQVGRGRHNEQFFGPGTRLTVL.